These 29 T cell receptor beta chains share one sample of origin, sequenced in a study of T cell responses to AZD1222 COVID-19 vaccine (dated by TCRdb to about 2021). Library creation used the immunoSEQ multiplex PCR assay. As stored in TCRdb, this immuneACCESS dataset retains in-frame rearrangements with V and J assigned. A fraction of the clones does not appear; measured against another copy, unresolved V genes explain less than half of the discrepancy, and the remainder lacks a known reason. The sample contains 75,000 to 100,000 clones, around nine tenths of them found a single time. The ten largest clones capture 2.5% to 3% of the sample. This specimen's time point label, per the study, means: baseline before first vaccination. The sample consisted of peripheral blood, taken on day 0 of AZD1222 vaccination. Receptors were obtained from an adult in good health.

This sequence joins TRBV19 and TRBJ2-3; no reliable D call. Germline values: CDR1 LNHDA, CDR2 SQIVND (reference sequence). This CDR3 has 14 residues. Trimming removed 1 base from V and 4 bases from J, with 9 bases in between. CDR3 sequence reads: CASSIAQVADTQYF. The CDR3 nucleotides are TGTGCCAGTAGTATAGCCCAGGTGGCAGATACGCAGTATTTT.

V usage is TRBV28 and J usage is TRBJ1-2; D ambiguous. The CDR3 is made up of 12 amino acids. Germline V gives CDR1 MDHEN, CDR2 SYDVKM. Between the trimmed V and J ends, which lost 6 bases and 8 bases, there was a span of 13 bases. The CDR3 DNA follows: TGTGCCAGCAGCAAAACGGTCGGGGGCTACACCTTC. Translated: CASSKTVGGYTF.

This clone is a singleton in its sample. This sequence joins TRBV3-1 (or the pseudogene TRBV3-2) and TRBJ2-5, with D hard to call. This CDR3 region has 16 residues. Per germline, CDR1 LGHDT and CDR2 YNNKEL (reference sequence). V was trimmed by 0 bases and J by 0 bases, leaving 11 bases between them. For the CDR3, the DNA is TGTGCCAGCAGCCAAGATTTAGCCCTAAACCAAGAGACCCAGTACTTC. It is translated as CASSQDLALNQETQYF.

V and J are TRBV5-5 and TRBJ1-2; possibly TRBD1 for D (6 bases). Per the germline V gene, CDR1 is SGHKS and CDR2 is YYEKEE (reference sequence). Trimming left V 4 bases short and J 13 bases short, with 17 bases between. The CDR3 covers 12 residues. The CDR3 here is CASSPWGGPSTF. Written as DNA, the CDR3 is TGTGCCAGCAGCCCATGGGGGGGGCCCTCCACCTTC.

The chain carries TRBV14 and TRBJ1-3; D perhaps matches TRBD1 (5 bases). The CDR3 sequence is 16 residues long. CDR1 SGHDN and CDR2 FVKESK come from the germline V gene. Between the trimmed V and J ends, which lost 2 bases and 2 bases, there was a span of 13 bases. The CDR3 DNA reads as TGTGCCAGCAGCCAACAGGCCCCGGGGCCTGGAAACACCATATATTTT. Encoded protein: CASSQQAPGPGNTIYF.

This chain connects TRBV18 to TRBJ1-1; TRBD1 matches at 9 bases. The CDR3 extends over 14 amino acids. V gave up 4 bases and J gave up 4 bases; unmatched junction bases: 4. Germline CDR1 is KGHSH and CDR2 is LQKENI. The CDR3 DNA reads as TGTGCCAGCTCACGCAACAGGGGGCCCACTGAAGCTTTCTTT. As protein: CASSRNRGPTEAFF.

In its sample, this clone was seen a few times. The chain is built from TRBV7-9 and TRBJ1-4, with no clear D. V lost 5 bases and J 7 bases, leaving 5 bases between the germline ends. Germline loops: CDR1 SEHNR, CDR2 FQNEAQ (reference sequence). The CDR3 consists of 11 residues. Written as DNA, the CDR3 is TGTGCCAGCAGCCCCCTTGAAAAACTGTTTTTT. Its protein product is CASSPLEKLFF.

The count of this clone is one. This chain links TRBV12-5 with TRBJ2-1, with 13 nucleotides matching TRBD2. The ends lost 4 bases at V and 0 bases at J; junction bases unmatched: 3. Germline CDR1 LGHNT, CDR2 FRNRAP. The length of the CDR3 is 17 residues. DNA of the CDR3: TGTGCTAGTGGTTCAAGGACTAGCGGGAGCTCCTACAATGAGCAGTTCTTC. This sequence encodes CASGSRTSGSSYNEQFF.

This chain connects TRBV7-7 to TRBJ2-5, with 11 bases that match TRBD2. CDR1 is SSHAT, CDR2 FNYEAQ, per germline (reference sequence). This CDR3 has 16 amino acids. J gave up 1 base and V 5 bases, and 6 bases lay outside the gene matches. CDR3 amino acids: CASSTGLAGLQETQYF. Here the CDR3 DNA reads TGTGCCAGCAGCACAGGACTAGCGGGCCTCCAAGAGACCCAGTACTTC. Looking up the rest from reference TRBV7-7 and TRBJ2-5 gives the full variable domain: GAGVSQSPRYKVTKRGQDVTLRCDPISSHATLYWYQQALGQGPEFLTYFNYEAQPDKSGLPSDRFSAERPEGSISTLTIQRTEQRDSAMYRCASSTGLAGLQETQYFGPGTRLLVL.

This chain links TRBV5-1 with TRBJ2-7; 9 nucleotides agree with TRBD1. This CDR3 is 16 amino acids long. J gave up 4 bases and V 3 bases, and 11 bases lay outside the gene matches. Germline values: CDR1 SGHRS, CDR2 YFSETQ. The CDR3 sequence: CASSSGPDRGLYEQYF. The CDR3 DNA is TGCGCCAGCAGCTCCGGACCGGACAGGGGCCTGTACGAGCAGTACTTC.

Here the CDR3 reads CASSPKDRVGPNYGYTF. The CDR3 DNA sequence: TGTGCCAGCTCACCGAAGGACAGGGTTGGACCTAACTATGGCTACACCTTC. The chain is built from TRBV18 and TRBJ1-2, with 8 bases aligning to TRBD1. Germline loops: CDR1 KGHSH, CDR2 LQKENI. The CDR3 runs to 17 residues. Trimming at V came to 3 bases and at J to 0 bases, leaving 9 bases not matched to a gene.

The V call is TRBV12-3 or TRBV12-4, the J call TRBJ1-4; no clear D. V lost 1 base and J lost 8, with 8 bases in between. CDR3 size: 13 residues. Here the CDR3 reads CASSLGLAEKLFF. In DNA, the CDR3 is TGTGCCAGCAGTTTAGGCTTGGCAGAAAAACTGTTTTTT.

This chain connects TRBV10-3 to TRBJ1-6; no clear D gene. The germline CDR1 and CDR2 sequences are ENHRY and SYGVKD. The V end was cut by 0 bases, the J end by 3 bases, with 9 bases between. The CDR3 has 16 residues. The CDR3 is CAISESKPGYNSPLHF. Here the CDR3 DNA reads TGTGCCATCAGTGAGTCGAAACCGGGCTATAATTCACCCCTCCACTTT.

The chain couples TRBV28 to TRBJ1-1; perhaps TRBD1 as D (5 bases). Germline loops: CDR1 MDHEN, CDR2 SYDVKM. CDR3 length: 14 residues. Trimming took off 5 bases at V and 0 bases at J, with 10 bases between the two ends. CDR3: CASSISGLNTEAFF. The DNA of the CDR3 is TGTGCCAGCAGTATTTCGGGACTGAACACTGAAGCTTTCTTT.

V usage is TRBV2 and J usage is TRBJ2-1; D might be TRBD2 (7 bases). There are 13 residues in the CDR3. The V gene's germline CDR1 is SNHLY and CDR2 FYNNEI. With 7 bases removed from V and 9 bases from J, the gap between germline ends came to 16 bases. The CDR3 loop reads CASTSQRGGEQFF. CDR3 sequence (DNA): TGTGCCAGCACCTCACAAAGGGGGGGTGAGCAGTTCTTC.

The sample holds one count of this clone. The chain uses TRBV20-1 and TRBJ1-1, with TRBD1 matching 7 bases. Germline V gives CDR1 DFQATT, CDR2 SNEGSKA (reference sequence). J lost 7 bases, V lost 3 bases, and 11 bases had no gene match. The CDR3 is 14 amino acids. The CDR3 is CSASPDRARGEAFF. DNA of the CDR3: TGCAGTGCTAGTCCCGACAGGGCTCGCGGTGAAGCTTTCTTT.

In its sample, this clone was seen a few times. This rearrangement joins TRBV9 to TRBJ2-3; TRBD2 agrees at 9 bases. There are 15 residues in the CDR3. Looked up from germline, CDR1 is SGDLS and CDR2 is YYNGEE. After removal of 5 bases from V and 0 bases from J, the junction contained 4 bases not matched to a gene. Written as DNA, the CDR3 is TGTGCCAGCAGTGCACTAGCGGGCAGCACAGATACGCAGTATTTT. It translates to CASSALAGSTDTQYF. The full variable domain, in which reference TRBV9 and TRBJ2-3 provide the parts outside the CDR3, is DSGVTQTPKHLITATGQRVTLRCSPRSGDLSVYWYQQSLDQGLQFLIQYYNGEERAKGNILERFSAQQFPDLHSELNLSSLELGDSALYFCASSALAGSTDTQYFGPGTRLTVL.

The rearrangement links TRBV2 to TRBJ1-3; D gene uncertain. CDR3 length equals 14 residues. The germline V gene encodes CDR1 SNHLY and CDR2 FYNNEI. V was pared by 3 bases and J by 2 bases, with 8 bases between. The DNA of the CDR3 is TGTGCCAGCAGTGACTGGGAACCTGGAAACACCATATATTTT. This translates into CASSDWEPGNTIYF. Using reference TRBV2 and TRBJ1-3 for the parts outside the CDR3, the full variable domain is EPEVTQTPSHQVTQMGQEVILRCVPISNHLYFYWYRQILGQKVEFLVSFYNNEISEKSEIFDDQFSVERPDGSNFTLKIRSTKLEDSAMYFCASSDWEPGNTIYFGEGSWLTVV.

The V call is TRBV6-5, the J call TRBJ2-7, with TRBD1 identical over 10 bases. Germline V gene sequence: CDR1 MNHEY, CDR2 SVGAGI. The CDR3 consists of 14 residues. V was pared by 4 bases and J by 6 bases, with 6 bases of the junction left unmatched. CDR3 nucleotides: TGTGCCAGCAGTTCCGGGACAGGGGTTGGCGAGCAGTACTTC. Encoded protein: CASSSGTGVGEQYF.

The CDR3 DNA reads as TGTGCCAGCACCCTTAATGCCCCGCAGGCGTCGAACACTGAAGCTTTCTTT. This gives the protein CASTLNAPQASNTEAFF. The rearrangement joins TRBV7-2 to TRBJ1-1; D gene unclear. Germline CDR1 and CDR2: SGHTA and FQGNSA. CDR3 length: 17 amino acids. The V gene lost 7 bases and the J gene lost 1 base, with 22 bases spanning the gap.

This chain joins TRBV15 and TRBJ2-1; 7 bases fit TRBD2. J lost 3 bases, V lost 5 bases, and 10 bases had no gene match. From germline, CDR1 is LNHNV and CDR2 YYDKDF (reference sequence). This CDR3 region has 16 residues. CDR3 DNA: TGTGCCACCAGCGGTCCTAGCGGAGGTTACTACAATGAGCAGTTCTTC. Translating gives CATSGPSGGYYNEQFF.

The CDR3 reads CASSQEWGRAGNEQFF. Written as DNA, the CDR3 is TGTGCCAGCAGCCAAGAGTGGGGGAGGGCCGGGAATGAGCAGTTCTTC. This chain uses TRBV4-2 with TRBJ2-1, with 7 bases aligning to TRBD2. The trim removed 0 bases at V and 7 bases at J, leaving 9 bases unmatched. Germline V gene data show CDR1 as LGHNA and CDR2 as YNFKEQ. CDR3 length: 16 amino acids.

This rearrangement joins TRBV28 to TRBJ2-1; 12 positions agree with TRBD1. The CDR3 runs to 16 residues. The V gene end was trimmed by 7 bases and the J gene end by 9 bases; junction bases not matched to a gene: 13. Germline CDR1 is MDHEN and CDR2 is SYDVKM. CDR3 sequence reads: CASNELGQGAKGEQFF. CDR3 DNA: TGTGCCAGCAACGAGCTGGGACAGGGGGCAAAAGGTGAGCAGTTCTTC.

V gene TRBV6-1 combines with J gene TRBJ1-1, with a tentative D call TRBD1 (5 bases). Germline loops: CDR1 MNHNS, CDR2 SASEGT. The CDR3 is 15 residues long. The V end lost 2 bases, the J end lost 1 base, and 11 bases lay between the germline ends. CDR3 residues: CASSEKGGTNTEAFF. CDR3 nucleotides: TGTGCCAGCAGTGAAAAGGGCGGGACGAACACTGAAGCTTTCTTT.

The chain links TRBV27 to TRBJ1-4; TRBD1 might be the D (5 bases). CDR1 and CDR2 (germline): MNHEY, SMNVEV (reference sequence). The CDR3 runs 14 residues. Trimming shortened V by 1 base and J by 8 bases, and 11 bases separated the two germline ends. The CDR3 loop is CASSLLRQTEKLFF. CDR3 nucleotide sequence: TGTGCCAGCAGTTTATTAAGACAGACGGAAAAACTGTTTTTT.

The rearrangement joins TRBV4-3 to TRBJ2-1; 10 bases match TRBD2. With 1 base clipped from V and 4 bases from J, the junction kept 4 bases outside the gene matches. Germline CDR1 is LGHNA and CDR2 is YSLEER. The CDR3 is 16 residues long. CDR3: CASSQGLAGAYNEQFF. DNA of the CDR3: TGCGCCAGCAGCCAAGGGCTAGCGGGAGCGTACAATGAGCAGTTCTTC.

The V call is TRBV2, the J call TRBJ1-5; tentative D call: TRBD1 (5 bases). The CDR3 extends over 13 amino acids. V lost 3 bases and J 5 bases, leaving 8 bases between the germline ends. Germline-derived CDR1 and CDR2 are SNHLY and FYNNEI. Written as DNA, the CDR3 is TGTGCCAGCAGTGAGAGGGGAGATCAGCCCCAGCATTTT. The encoded protein is CASSERGDQPQHF.

The chain employs TRBV19 and TRBJ1-2; 8 bases align to TRBD1. The V segment lost 3 bases and the J segment 5 bases; nucleotides outside the gene matches: 8. Germline lookup yields CDR1 LNHDA and CDR2 SQIVND (reference sequence). The CDR3 covers 15 residues. The CDR3 spells CASSIDDRGGYGYTF. The CDR3 DNA is TGTGCCAGTAGTATCGACGACAGGGGAGGATATGGCTACACCTTC.

This chain joins TRBV21-1 and TRBJ2-3; the table's D call TRBD2 went unverified against the DNA. TRBV21-1 is a recognized pseudogene. This CDR3 has 17 amino acids. The CDR3 here is CASSKAEAGGTTDTQYF. The CDR3 bases are TGTGCCAGCAGCAAAGCCGAGGCGGGAGGCACCACAGATACGCAGTATTTT.